The clone carrying this T cell receptor beta chain was seen a few times. These data are taken from a study of T cells in Graves' hyperthyroidism and ophthalmopathy. Researchers took RNA transcripts and amplified the TCR beta CDR3 regions from them. The HTBI primer set served for first-round RT-PCR of the TCR CDR3. TCRdb re-called the multiplex PCR reads with MiXCR, one entry per CDR3 protein. The table shows about 690,000 distinct CDR3 sequences, with approximately 15% occurring only once. CDR1 and CDR2 from the germline V gene are MNHEY and SMNVEV (reference sequence). This CDR3 spans 15 amino acids. V was clipped by 4 bases and J by 3 bases, with 10 bases between them.

The TCR was taken from a man aged 50 or older with Graves' hyperthyroidism. The sequencing sample was made of blood. The chain combines TRBV27 with TRBJ2-6; D gene ambiguous. CDR3 coding DNA: TGTGCCAGCAGTTCCCTTTTGATTGGGGCCAACGTCCTGACTTTC. Protein product: CASSSLLIGANVLTF. Full variable domain (missing parts from reference TRBV27 and TRBJ2-6): EAQVTQNPRYLITVTGKKLTVTCSQNMNHEYMSWYRQDPGLGLRQIYYSMNVEVTDKGDVPEGYKVSRKEKRNFPLILESPSPNQTSLYFCASSSLLIGANVLTFGAGSRLTVL.